This entry concerns a single T cell receptor (beta chain). When replicate PCRs were run on sorted subsets, they used around 200 ng DNA, some 29,000 T cell genomes. Only in-frame clones appear in the TCRdb table, and some are missing; sequencing was by immunoSEQ multiplex PCR. Of about 1 million clones listed, more than 60% are singletons. This specimen comes from a study of shared clonotypes between healthy human individuals. Those who donated were healthy HIV-negative adults, with no recent acute infections or vaccinations reported. J was trimmed by 4 bases and V by 6 bases; bases with no gene match: 6. CDR3 length: 13 amino acids. Germline assignment: CDR1 ENHRY and CDR2 SYGVKD.

The J gene is TRBJ2-7, the V gene TRBV10-3; 7 positions match TRBD1. The sequence came from a man aged 18 to 30 in good health. Sequencing used memory CD4+ T cells sorted from blood. The subset: CD45RA-negative fraction. CDR3: CAISSEQGYEQYF. The CDR3 DNA reads TGTGCCATCAGCTCGGAACAGGGGTACGAGCAGTACTTC.